This T cell receptor beta chain was sequenced during a study of T cells in Graves' hyperthyroidism and ophthalmopathy. Authors of the study amplified TCR beta CDR3 regions from RNA transcripts. Researchers ran a first-round RT-PCR on the TCR CDR3 using the HTBI primer set. From the multiplex PCR reads, TCRdb called clonotypes with MiXCR, one entry per CDR3 protein. This table holds over 250,000 distinct CDR3 sequences, approximately 14% found once. V was pared by 4 bases and J by 5 bases, with 10 bases of the junction left unmatched. The CDR3 runs to 15 residues. Germline loops: CDR1 LGHDT, CDR2 YNNKEL (reference sequence).

The chain recombines TRBV3-1 with TRBJ1-1; TRBD1 agrees at 7 bases. Sequencing was done on a sample of blood. This receptor was taken from a middle-aged woman with Graves' ophthalmopathy. DNA of the CDR3: TGTGCCAGCAGCCGGGGACAGCCGGTGGGAACTGAAGCTTTCTTT. It is translated as CASSRGQPVGTEAFF.